One sample yielded the 28 T cell receptor beta chains listed below, sequenced in a study of blood T cells in healthy people across ages (dated by TCRdb to the mid-2010s). The library was produced with 5' RACE. Sequencing was carried out with an Illumina HiSeq 2500. A second roughly 7 to 11 cycle PCR used a sample-barcoded 5' primer and a J-beta primer mix. The public reads were run again by TCRdb, first through fastp at Q25 and then through MiXCR, and only productive beta chains were kept. Entries that share a CDR3 protein sequence are merged under the most common genes and DNA. This sample lists hundreds of thousands of distinct CDR3 sequences; more than 45% were detected once. The top ten clones comprise about 13% of the sample. Sequenced: blood. Receptors originate from an elderly woman in good health.

Ten or more counts support this clonotype. The J gene is TRBJ2-3, the V gene TRBV3-1, with a possible D match to TRBD2 (5 bases). With 4 bases removed from V and 1 base from J, the gap between germline ends came to 9 bases. The CDR3 runs to 14 residues. Per germline, CDR1 LGHDT and CDR2 YNNKEL (reference sequence). The CDR3, as DNA: TGTGCCAGCAGCCCCCGCGGGCGCACAGATACGCAGTATTTT. It is translated as CASSPRGRTDTQYF.

The J gene is TRBJ2-7, the V gene TRBV30; tentative D call: TRBD1 (6 bases). Between the trimmed V and J ends, which lost 0 bases and 7 bases, there was a span of 16 bases. The germline gives CDR1 GTSNPN, CDR2 SVGIG (reference sequence). The CDR3 is 14 amino acids. This CDR3 reads CAWSVPSGVGEQYF. DNA for the CDR3: TGTGCCTGGAGTGTACCATCAGGGGTCGGTGAGCAGTACTTC.

This chain joins TRBV7-3 and TRBJ1-2; 9 bases agree with TRBD1. This CDR3 has 15 amino acids. The V gene end was trimmed by 5 bases and the J gene end by 2 bases; junction bases not matched to a gene: 6. CDR1 is SGHTA, CDR2 FQGTGA, per germline. CDR3 amino acids: CASSPTGGANYGYTF. CDR3 coding DNA: TGTGCCAGCAGCCCAACAGGGGGCGCGAACTATGGCTACACCTTC.

This clonotype turned up a few times. This chain connects TRBV3-1 to TRBJ1-5; the D gene is possibly TRBD1 (5 bases). The V end lost 3 bases, the J end lost 0 bases, and 12 bases lay between the germline ends. The CDR3 sequence is 16 residues long. Germline-derived CDR1 and CDR2 are LGHDT and YNNKEL (reference sequence). CDR3 sequence (DNA): TGTGCCAGCAGCCAGTCGGGGGGGATTAGCAATCAGCCCCAGCATTTT. As protein: CASSQSGGISNQPQHF.

This chain links TRBV27 with TRBJ2-5; no definite D call. This CDR3 has 12 residues. Germline-derived CDR1 and CDR2 are MNHEY and SMNVEV (reference sequence). The ends were cut back, 5 bases at V and 5 bases at J, with 9 bases in the middle. CDR3 DNA sequence: TGTGCCAGCAGTGCCAATATGGAGACCCAGTACTTC. Encoded protein: CASSANMETQYF.

A single count supports this clonotype. The V and J genes are TRBV27 and TRBJ2-5; D is ambiguous. The end of the DNA is better explained by TRBJ2-7, so the J call may be wrong. CDR1 is MNHEY and CDR2 is SMNVEV in the germline V gene (reference sequence). This CDR3 is built from 13 residues. The DNA of the CDR3 is TGTGCCAGCAGTTCCAACGTTTGGGGCGAGCAGTACTTC. Translated: CASSSNVWGEQYF.

This sequence joins TRBV27 and TRBJ2-5; D may be TRBD2 (5 bases). V was trimmed by 2 bases and J by 4 bases, leaving 11 bases between them. The CDR3 sequence is 14 residues long. Looked up from germline, CDR1 is MNHEY and CDR2 is SMNVEV (reference sequence). CDR3 bases: TGTGCCAGCAGTTTAGCGGGTGACACAGAGACCCAGTACTTC. The encoded protein is CASSLAGDTETQYF.

The chain joins TRBV25-1 to TRBJ1-2, with no clear D. Germline V gives CDR1 MGHDK, CDR2 SYGVNS. V gave up 8 bases and J gave up 6 bases, with 22 bases separating them. CDR3 length: 15 amino acids. The CDR3 sequence is CASSSAAGFSHGYTF. In DNA, the CDR3 is TGTGCCAGCTCTTCCGCCGCGGGTTTCTCCCATGGCTACACCTTC.

This rearrangement joins TRBV20-1 to TRBJ2-3; TRBD2 aligns across 10 bases. Germline V CDR1 and CDR2: DFQATT, SNEGSKA (reference sequence). The CDR3 length is 16 residues. With V trimmed by 3 bases and J by 1 base, 7 bases remained unmatched. CDR3 loop: CSASPLGTSGTDTQYF. The DNA of the CDR3 is TGCAGTGCTAGCCCCCTAGGGACTAGCGGCACAGATACGCAGTATTTT.

As concerns this clonotype: A single base separates this from a much larger clone, so it may be a read error. The chain combines TRBV3-1 with TRBJ2-1; D is undetermined. The ends were cut back, 8 bases at V and 5 bases at J, with 10 bases in the middle. The CDR3 totals 12 residues. The germline CDR1 and CDR2 sequences are LGHDT and YNNKEL (reference sequence). The CDR3 coding sequence is TGTGCCAGCCGAGCAGAGAACAATGAGCAGTTCTTC. Protein sequence: CASRAENNEQFF.

This clonotype has more than one count but fewer than ten. The V gene is TRBV12-3 or TRBV12-4, the J gene TRBJ2-3; TRBD2 aligns across 12 bases. The CDR3 is 15 amino acids. Trimming at V came to 6 bases and at J to 3 bases, leaving 4 bases not matched to a gene. CDR3 bases: TGTGCCAGCAGACTCGGGACTAGCGGGACAGATACGCAGTATTTT. Amino acids: CASRLGTSGTDTQYF.

This clonotype was seen ten or more times. V gene TRBV7-2 combines with J gene TRBJ2-1; TRBD2 matches 12 bases. Trimming at V came to 2 bases and at J to 2 bases, leaving 4 bases not matched to a gene. This CDR3 has 17 residues. Germline V gene lookup returns CDR1 SGHTA and CDR2 FQGNSA. CDR3 sequence reads: CASSLRTSGVPYNEQFF. The CDR3 bases are TGTGCCAGCAGCTTAAGGACTAGCGGGGTACCCTACAATGAGCAGTTCTTC. The full variable domain, rest sourced from reference TRBV7-2 and TRBJ2-1, is GAGVSQSPSNKVTEKGKDVELRCDPISGHTALYWYRQSLGQGLEFLIYFQGNSAPDKSGLPSDRFSAERTGGSVSTLTIQRTQQEDSAVYLCASSLRTSGVPYNEQFFGPGTRLTVL.

The rearrangement uses TRBV20-1 and TRBJ1-2; D not certain. V shed 4 bases and J shed 8 bases, with 17 bases lying between them. This CDR3 is built from 13 residues. Germline CDR1 DFQATT, CDR2 SNEGSKA (reference sequence). CDR3 loop: CSATPRERRGYTF. CDR3 DNA sequence: TGCAGTGCTACACCTCGTGAGAGGCGAGGCTACACCTTC.

The V and J genes are TRBV5-5 and TRBJ2-4, with TRBD2 identical over 13 bases. The J call is doubtful: the DNA matches TRBJ2-7 better. Germline V lookup: CDR1 SGHKS, CDR2 YYEKEE (reference sequence). The CDR3 has 15 amino acids. CDR3: CASTTSGGAPYEQYF. CDR3 sequence (DNA): TGTGCCAGCACCACTAGCGGGGGGGCGCCTTACGAGCAGTACTTC.

The chain carries TRBV30 and TRBJ1-2; D gene ambiguous. Between the trimmed V and J ends, which lost 0 bases and 5 bases, there was a span of 10 bases. The germline V gene has CDR1 GTSNPN and CDR2 SVGIG (reference sequence). The CDR3 sequence is 13 residues long. The CDR3 sequence is CAWSVPGQYGYTF. As DNA, the CDR3 is TGTGCCTGGAGTGTACCCGGGCAATATGGCTACACCTTC. Full variable domain (rest looked up from reference TRBV30 and TRBJ1-2): SQTIHQWPATLVQPVGSPLSLECTVEGTSNPNLYWYRQAAGRGLQLLFYSVGIGQISSEVPQNLSASRPQDRQFILSSKKLLLSDSGFYLCAWSVPGQYGYTFGSGTRLTVV.

This sequence joins TRBV13 and TRBJ2-7, with D possibly matching TRBD1 (6 bases). Germline CDR1 PRHDT, CDR2 FYEKMQ (reference sequence). The ends were cut back, 4 bases at V and 5 bases at J, with 9 bases in the middle. The CDR3 consists of 12 residues. CDR3 in amino acids: CASSSRGHEQYF. The CDR3 DNA sequence: TGTGCCAGCAGCTCCAGGGGTCACGAGCAGTACTTC. Filled out from reference TRBV13 and TRBJ2-7, the complete variable domain reads AAGVIQSPRHLIKEKRETATLKCYPIPRHDTVYWYQQGPGQDPQFLISFYEKMQSDKGSIPDRFSAQQFSDYHSELNMSSLELGDSALYFCASSSRGHEQYFGPGTRLTVT.

The chain employs TRBV12-3 or TRBV12-4 and TRBJ2-7, with a tentative D call TRBD2 (6 bases). Trimming cost V 6 bases and J 6 bases, with 18 bases left between them. There are 14 residues in the CDR3. In DNA, the CDR3 is TGTGCCAGCAGCCCGATCCTCGGGGGTTGCGAGCAGTACTTC. The encoded protein is CASSPILGGCEQYF.

The chain combines TRBV7-8 with TRBJ2-1; the match to TRBD1 covers 9 bases. There are 14 residues in the CDR3. V trimming: 4 bases; J trimming: 10 bases; junction bases outside the gene matches: 8. Germline CDR1 SGHVS, CDR2 FQNEAQ. As DNA, the CDR3 is TGTGCCAGCAGCTCACCCGGGACAGGGAACGAGCAGTTCTTC. This codes for CASSSPGTGNEQFF.

In its sample, this clonotype was seen many times. V and J are TRBV11-2 and TRBJ2-7; D perhaps matches TRBD1 (7 bases). The CDR3 sequence is 14 residues long. Trimming removed 6 bases at V and 4 bases at J, with 16 bases between. Per the germline V gene, CDR1 is SGHAT and CDR2 is FQNNGV. The chain's CDR3 is CASRRSGGTYEQYF. The CDR3 bases are TGTGCCAGCAGACGTTCAGGGGGGACTTACGAGCAGTACTTC. The whole variable domain, remainder taken from reference TRBV11-2 and TRBJ2-7, is EAGVAQSPRYKIIEKRQSVAFWCNPISGHATLYWYQQILGQGPKLLIQFQNNGVVDDSQLPKDRFSAERLKGVDSTLKIQPAKLEDSAVYLCASRRSGGTYEQYFGPGTRLTVT.

This clonotype has ten or more counts. The chain has TRBV27 and TRBJ1-1; D possibly corresponds to TRBD1 (5 bases). CDR1 is MNHEY and CDR2 is SMNVEV in the germline V gene (reference sequence). The CDR3 extends over 11 amino acids. Trimming took 7 bases from V and 5 from J, leaving 8 bases between them. CDR3: CASNRGTEAFF. In nucleotides, the CDR3 is TGTGCCAGCAACCGGGGGACTGAAGCTTTCTTT.

This clonotype was seen many times. This chain links TRBV5-1 with TRBJ2-3; D is perhaps TRBD2 (5 bases). This CDR3 is 13 amino acids long. Germline CDR1 SGHRS, CDR2 YFSETQ. Trimming removed 6 bases from V and 7 bases from J, with 15 bases in between. CDR3 in DNA: TGCGCCAGCACCCTCTCTGGGGAGAATACGCAGTATTTT. It yields the protein CASTLSGENTQYF.

This clonotype has only a few counts. The chain couples TRBV14 to TRBJ1-2; a possible D gene is TRBD1 (5 bases). Trimming cost V 3 bases and J 4 bases, with 9 bases left between them. The CDR3 has 13 residues. The V gene's germline CDR1 is SGHDN and CDR2 FVKESK. The CDR3 region is CASSQGRFYGYTF. The CDR3 region has the DNA TGTGCCAGCAGCCAGGGGCGCTTCTATGGCTACACCTTC. The whole variable domain, remainder taken from reference TRBV14 and TRBJ1-2, is EAGVTQFPSHSVIEKGQTVTLRCDPISGHDNLYWYRRVMGKEIKFLLHFVKESKQDESGMPNNRFLAERTGGTYSTLKVQPAELEDSGVYFCASSQGRFYGYTFGSGTRLTVV.

The chain recombines TRBV5-6 with TRBJ2-1; a possible D gene is TRBD2 (5 bases). Trimming stripped 4 bases from V and 7 bases from J, with 12 bases between. Germline CDR1 reads SGHDT; CDR2 reads YYEEEE. The CDR3 totals 13 residues. The DNA of the CDR3 is TGTGCCAGCAGCGACGGGGATAATAATGAGCAGTTCTTC. Translated, it gives CASSDGDNNEQFF.

This clonotype showed up just a few times. CDR3 nucleotide sequence: TGTGCCAGCAGTTTCAACAGGGTTTACGAGCAGTACTTC. Translated: CASSFNRVYEQYF. The V call is TRBV12-3 or TRBV12-4, the J call TRBJ2-7; perhaps TRBD1 as D (6 bases). The ends were cut back, 3 bases at V and 4 bases at J, with 10 bases in the middle. The CDR3 has 13 residues.

This clonotype has at least ten counts. The chain joins TRBV5-1 to TRBJ2-5, with 7 positions matching TRBD1. This CDR3 has 15 amino acids. CDR1 and CDR2 from the germline V gene are SGHRS and YFSETQ. Trimming took 4 bases from V and 2 from J; bases not matched to a gene: 8. CDR3 nucleotide sequence: TGCGCCAGCAGCGGAACAGGGGCCCCTCAAGAGACCCAGTACTTC. The encoded protein is CASSGTGAPQETQYF. Combining the CDR3 with reference TRBV5-1 and TRBJ2-5 gives the whole variable domain KAGVTQTPRYLIKTRGQQVTLSCSPISGHRSVSWYQQTPGQGLQFLFEYFSETQRNKGNFPGRFSGRQFSNSRSEMNVSTLELGDSALYLCASSGTGAPQETQYFGPGTRLLVL.

CDR3 sequence: CASSLGGQSTDYGYTF. The CDR3 DNA follows: TGTGCCAGCAGCTTAGGAGGACAGTCGACTGACTATGGCTACACCTTC. The gene calls are TRBV7-9 and TRBJ1-2; a weak D match, TRBD1 (6 bases). This CDR3 is built from 16 residues. CDR1 is SEHNR, CDR2 FQNEAQ, per germline (reference sequence). The V end was cut by 1 base, the J end by 3 bases, with 15 bases between.

This chain connects TRBV28 to TRBJ2-2; TRBD1 is a possible D gene (5 bases). The germline V gene has CDR1 MDHEN and CDR2 SYDVKM. V lost 5 bases and J lost 5, with 6 bases in between. The CDR3 length is 12 residues. The CDR3 loop is CASSRQTGELFF. The CDR3 coding sequence is TGTGCCAGCAGTCGACAGACCGGGGAGCTGTTTTTT.

The DNA for the CDR3 is TGTGCCAGCAGGGAGAGGGGGCATGAAAAACTGTTTTTT. Protein sequence: CASRERGHEKLFF. V usage is TRBV2 and J usage is TRBJ1-4, with 7 positions matching TRBD1. Germline CDR1 and CDR2: SNHLY and FYNNEI. This CDR3 has 13 amino acids. The J segment lost 6 bases and the V segment lost 6 bases, leaving 4 bases of the junction unmatched.